These 23 T cell receptor beta chains were all obtained from the same sample, sequenced in a study of cytomegalovirus exposure and HLA in healthy donors. Primers: 60 Vbeta forward and 13 Jbeta reverse. Only in-frame clones appear in the TCRdb table, and some are missing; sequencing was by immunoSEQ multiplex PCR. The repertoire holds about 180,000 clones, with roughly 79% as singletons. Specimen: PBMCs. These receptors all stem from a male donor in good health and CMV-seronegative.

The chain has TRBV6-5 and TRBJ1-1; D may be TRBD1 (6 bases). Trimming removed 1 base from V and 2 bases from J, with 14 bases in between. From germline, CDR1 is MNHEY and CDR2 SVGAGI. This CDR3 is built from 16 residues. The CDR3 DNA is TGTGCCAGCAGTTACTGGACCGGGACACCTAACACTGAAGCTTTCTTT. Residues: CASSYWTGTPNTEAFF.

This chain connects TRBV6-4 to TRBJ2-3; 9 nucleotides line up with TRBD2. Germline V CDR1 and CDR2: MRHNA, SNTAGT. The CDR3 runs 15 residues. Losses at the gene ends were 2 bases for V and 2 bases for J; bases not matched to a gene: 2. DNA for the CDR3: TGTGCCAGCAGTGACGGCGGGGGGGCCACAGATACGCAGTATTTT. Protein sequence: CASSDGGGATDTQYF.

V is TRBV4-1 and J is TRBJ2-1; D is ambiguous. Germline V gives CDR1 MGHRA, CDR2 YSYEKL. V was pared by 1 base and J by 2 bases, with 9 bases between. CDR3 length: 15 amino acids. The CDR3 loop is CASSQASQAYNEQFF. The CDR3 bases are TGCGCCAGCAGCCAAGCTAGTCAAGCCTACAATGAGCAGTTCTTC.

This chain links TRBV7-3 with TRBJ1-1; possible D gene TRBD1, 5 bases. The CDR3 consists of 16 residues. V shed 5 bases and J shed 1 base, with 17 bases lying between them. Germline CDR1 and CDR2: SGHTA and FQGTGA. CDR3 amino acids: CASSPRGTRRNTEAFF. In DNA form, the CDR3 reads TGTGCCAGCAGCCCCCGAGGGACTCGGAGGAACACTGAAGCTTTCTTT.

This clone was seen a few times. The chain combines TRBV7-2 with TRBJ2-7; 10 nucleotides align to TRBD1. Germline-derived CDR1 and CDR2 are SGHTA and FQGNSA. The CDR3 covers 18 residues. After removal of 2 bases from V and 4 bases from J, the junction contained 14 bases not matched to a gene. The CDR3 region is CASSLIRDRGSRRYEQYF. The CDR3 DNA reads TGTGCCAGCAGCTTAATCCGGGACAGGGGATCTAGGCGTTACGAGCAGTACTTC.

This chain uses TRBV6-1 with TRBJ1-5; TRBD1 matches at 8 bases. The germline V gene encodes CDR1 MNHNS and CDR2 SASEGT. The CDR3 spans 14 residues. J lost 6 bases, V lost 6 bases, and 7 bases had no gene match. The CDR3 reads CASRETGELQPQHF. CDR3 sequence (DNA): TGTGCCAGCAGGGAGACAGGGGAGCTTCAGCCCCAGCATTTT.

The gene calls are TRBV9 and TRBJ2-7; D possibly corresponds to TRBD1 (5 bases). Germline values: CDR1 SGDLS, CDR2 YYNGEE. The V gene lost 5 bases and the J gene lost 6 bases, with 15 bases spanning the gap. The CDR3 has 13 amino acids. CDR3 sequence: CASSNIGASEQYF. CDR3 bases: TGTGCCAGCAGTAACATAGGGGCCAGCGAGCAGTACTTC.

CDR3 residues: CASSGTGGLFNQPQHF. The CDR3 nucleotides are TGTGCCAGCAGTGGGACAGGAGGACTCTTTAATCAGCCCCAGCATTTT. The chain recombines TRBV6-1 with TRBJ1-5, with 7 bases that match TRBD1. This CDR3 has 16 residues. From germline, CDR1 is MNHNS and CDR2 SASEGT. V lost 4 bases and J lost 4; bases outside the gene matches: 10.

V gene TRBV28 combines with J gene TRBJ2-1, with unresolved D. The germline V and J ends were trimmed by 1 base and 8 bases, with 6 bases remaining between them. Germline lookup yields CDR1 MDHEN and CDR2 SYDVKM. CDR3 size: 12 residues. CDR3 amino acids: CASSLLAHEQFF. The CDR3 nucleotides read TGTGCCAGCAGTTTATTGGCCCATGAGCAGTTCTTC.

This rearrangement joins TRBV27 to TRBJ2-3, with D perhaps TRBD2 (5 bases). The germline V and J ends were trimmed by 10 bases and 6 bases, with 14 bases remaining between them. The CDR3 runs 12 residues. Looked up from germline, CDR1 is MNHEY and CDR2 is SMNVEV (reference sequence). CDR3: CAILPPGDTQYF. The CDR3 nucleotides are TGTGCCATACTCCCCCCGGGGGATACGCAGTATTTT.

This chain connects TRBV6-1 to TRBJ2-5; 9 nucleotides agree with TRBD1. The closer fit of TRBJ2-7 to the DNA end suggests the J call may be wrong. The length of the CDR3 is 14 residues. Per germline, CDR1 MNHNS and CDR2 SASEGT. The CDR3 DNA reads TGTGCCAGCAGTGAAGCAGGACAGGGGTACGAGCAGTACTTC. The encoded protein is CASSEAGQGYEQYF.

The V and J genes are TRBV6-6 and TRBJ1-5, with TRBD1 as a possible D gene (6 bases). The V and J ends lost 4 bases and 4 bases respectively, with 14 bases between them. In germline, CDR1 is MNHNY, CDR2 SVGAGI (reference sequence). The CDR3 covers 15 residues. The CDR3 is CASSSNRVGNQPQHF. CDR3 nucleotide sequence: TGTGCCAGCAGTTCCAACAGGGTTGGAAATCAGCCCCAGCATTTT.

This clone was observed a handful of times. The gene calls are TRBV10-3 and TRBJ1-5; a weak D match, TRBD1 (5 bases). CDR1 is ENHRY, CDR2 SYGVKD, per germline. V was cut by 8 bases and J by 8 bases, with 22 bases left in between. CDR3 size: 15 residues. The CDR3 sequence is CAIAQQAGGTEPQHF. The CDR3 nucleotides are TGTGCCATCGCACAACAGGCCGGGGGGACGGAGCCCCAGCATTTT.

The chain uses TRBV6-5 and TRBJ1-2; D is unresolved. The germline gives CDR1 MNHEY, CDR2 SVGAGI. Trimming removed 5 bases at V and 4 bases at J, with 14 bases between. The CDR3 has 14 amino acids. In DNA form, the CDR3 reads TGTGCCAGCAGTGGCCGGGATTGGGGCTATGGCTACACCTTC. Its translation: CASSGRDWGYGYTF.

The CDR3 loop is CASKKGGGNQPQHF. DNA of the CDR3: TGTGCCAGCAAGAAGGGGGGGGGAAATCAGCCCCAGCATTTT. The chain links TRBV2 to TRBJ1-5, with D possibly being TRBD1 (6 bases). Trimming left V 7 bases short and J 4 bases short, with 14 bases between. The CDR3 is made up of 14 amino acids. Germline CDR1 is SNHLY and CDR2 is FYNNEI.

The V call is TRBV19, the J call TRBJ1-5; 7 bases line up with TRBD1. This CDR3 comprises 14 residues. V lost 7 bases and J lost 0; bases outside the gene matches: 3. Germline-derived CDR1 and CDR2 are LNHDA and SQIVND (reference sequence). The CDR3 coding sequence is TGTGCCAGTATGACAGGGTATAGCAATCAGCCCCAGCATTTT. It yields the protein CASMTGYSNQPQHF.

The V gene is TRBV7-6, the J gene TRBJ1-6, with D perhaps matching TRBD1 (6 bases). The germline V gene has CDR1 SGHVS and CDR2 FNYEAQ. V was clipped by 5 bases and J by 5 bases, with 16 bases between them. The CDR3 extends over 16 amino acids. The DNA of the CDR3 is TGTGCCAGCAGCCCCGGGAGGGGGGGGAATAATTCACCCCTCCACTTT. It encodes CASSPGRGGNNSPLHF.

The rearrangement links TRBV5-6 to TRBJ2-3, with 12 bases that match TRBD2. Losses at the gene ends were 4 bases for V and 6 bases for J; bases not matched to a gene: 6. CDR3 length: 15 amino acids. Germline CDR1 is SGHDT and CDR2 is YYEEEE. The CDR3 nucleotides read TGTGCCAGCAGCAGCACTAGCGGGGGGCCGGATACGCAGTATTTT. Its translation is CASSSTSGGPDTQYF.

This chain connects TRBV11-2 to TRBJ1-1; tentative D call: TRBD1 (5 bases). Germline CDR1 reads SGHAT; CDR2 reads FQNNGV. CDR3 size: 16 residues. V lost 5 bases, J lost 2 bases, and 18 bases lay in between. The CDR3 loop is CASSPRQSGGNTEAFF. CDR3 coding DNA: TGTGCCAGCAGCCCGAGACAGTCTGGCGGAAACACTGAAGCTTTCTTT.

The V gene is TRBV9, the J gene TRBJ2-1, with no clear D. Trimming cost V 4 bases and J 0 bases, with 5 bases left between them. CDR1 and CDR2 from the germline V gene are SGDLS and YYNGEE. This CDR3 spans 13 amino acids. The CDR3 reads CASSPSSYNEQFF. CDR3 in DNA: TGTGCCAGCAGCCCGAGCTCCTACAATGAGCAGTTCTTC.

This chain connects TRBV5-1 to TRBJ1-4; tentatively, D is TRBD1 (6 bases). The V and J ends lost 4 bases and 8 bases respectively, with 18 bases between them. Germline assignment: CDR1 SGHRS and CDR2 YFSETQ. CDR3 size: 15 residues. Here the CDR3 DNA reads TGCGCCAGCAGCGACCAGACAGGTCTCGGGGAAAAACTGTTTTTT. This encodes CASSDQTGLGEKLFF.

The CDR3 sequence is CASSWTGGNEKLFF. Written as DNA, the CDR3 is TGCGCCAGCAGCTGGACAGGGGGAAATGAAAAACTGTTTTTT. The chain employs TRBV5-1 and TRBJ1-4; 10 bases agree with TRBD1. This CDR3 has 14 residues. Per the germline V gene, CDR1 is SGHRS and CDR2 is YFSETQ. The junction had 1 base not matched to a gene; V was cut back by 3 bases and J by 5 bases. The full variable domain, in which reference TRBV5-1 and TRBJ1-4 provide the parts outside the CDR3, is KAGVTQTPRYLIKTRGQQVTLSCSPISGHRSVSWYQQTPGQGLQFLFEYFSETQRNKGNFPGRFSGRQFSNSRSEMNVSTLELGDSALYLCASSWTGGNEKLFFGSGTQLSVL.

The sample holds one count of this clone. The V and J genes are TRBV6-5 and TRBJ2-3; the D is unclear. Germline V lookup: CDR1 MNHEY, CDR2 SVGAGI. V lost 3 bases, J lost 2 bases, and 9 bases lay in between. The CDR3 length is 14 residues. CDR3 coding DNA: TGTGCCAGCAGTTATGACTTTTTCACAGATACGCAGTATTTT. It encodes CASSYDFFTDTQYF.